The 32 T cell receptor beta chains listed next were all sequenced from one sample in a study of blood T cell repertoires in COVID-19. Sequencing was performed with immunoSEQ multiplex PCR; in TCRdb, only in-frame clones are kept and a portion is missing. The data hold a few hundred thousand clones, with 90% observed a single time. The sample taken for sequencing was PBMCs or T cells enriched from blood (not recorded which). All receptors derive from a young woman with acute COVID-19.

CDR3 coding DNA: TGTGCCAGCAGCTTATTAAGAGGCTCCTATAATTCACCCCTCCACTTT. As protein: CASSLLRGSYNSPLHF. This chain uses TRBV5-6 with TRBJ1-6; D gene ambiguous. The germline V gene encodes CDR1 SGHDT and CDR2 YYEEEE. Trimming pared 2 bases from V and 0 bases from J, leaving 9 bases between. The CDR3 spans 16 residues.

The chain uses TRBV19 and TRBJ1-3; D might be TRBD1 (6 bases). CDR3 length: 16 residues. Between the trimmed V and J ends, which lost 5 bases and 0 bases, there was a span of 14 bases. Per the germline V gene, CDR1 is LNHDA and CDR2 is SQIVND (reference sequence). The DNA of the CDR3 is TGTGCCAGTAGTGCCCCAGGACAGAGCTCTGGAAACACCATATATTTT. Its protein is CASSAPGQSSGNTIYF.

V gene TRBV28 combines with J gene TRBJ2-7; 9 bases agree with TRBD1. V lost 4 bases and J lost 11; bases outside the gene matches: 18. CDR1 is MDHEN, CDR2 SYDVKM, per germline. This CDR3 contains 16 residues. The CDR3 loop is CASSSGAGQGRMWKYF. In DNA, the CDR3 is TGTGCCAGCAGTTCTGGGGCGGGACAGGGTCGGATGTGGAAGTACTTC.

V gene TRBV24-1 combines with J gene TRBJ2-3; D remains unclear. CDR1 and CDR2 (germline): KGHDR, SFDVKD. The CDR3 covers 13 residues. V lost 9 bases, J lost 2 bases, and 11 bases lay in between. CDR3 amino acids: CATGDGFTDTQYF. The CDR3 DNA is TGTGCCACCGGAGATGGGTTCACAGATACGCAGTATTTT.

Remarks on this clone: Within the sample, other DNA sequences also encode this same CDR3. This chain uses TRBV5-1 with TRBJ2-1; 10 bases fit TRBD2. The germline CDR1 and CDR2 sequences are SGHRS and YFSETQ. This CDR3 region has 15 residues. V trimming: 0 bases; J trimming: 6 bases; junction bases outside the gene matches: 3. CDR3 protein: CASSLVASGGNEQFF. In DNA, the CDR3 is TGCGCCAGCAGCTTGGTTGCTAGCGGGGGCAATGAGCAGTTCTTC.

CDR3 sequence reads: CASSPGRGLPYNEQFF. DNA for the CDR3: TGTGCCAGCAGCCCGGGACGGGGACTACCATACAATGAGCAGTTCTTC. This chain connects TRBV7-9 to TRBJ2-1; TRBD2 matches at 7 bases. Germline assignment: CDR1 SEHNR and CDR2 FQNEAQ (reference sequence). J was trimmed by 4 bases and V by 5 bases; bases with no gene match: 11. The CDR3 loop spans 16 amino acids.

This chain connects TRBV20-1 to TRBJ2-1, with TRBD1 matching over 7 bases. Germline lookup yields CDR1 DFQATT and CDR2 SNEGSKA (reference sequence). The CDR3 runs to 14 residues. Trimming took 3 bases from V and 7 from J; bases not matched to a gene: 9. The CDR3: CSASPRQGTNEQFF. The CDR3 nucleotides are TGCAGTGCTAGTCCGCGACAGGGAACAAATGAGCAGTTCTTC.

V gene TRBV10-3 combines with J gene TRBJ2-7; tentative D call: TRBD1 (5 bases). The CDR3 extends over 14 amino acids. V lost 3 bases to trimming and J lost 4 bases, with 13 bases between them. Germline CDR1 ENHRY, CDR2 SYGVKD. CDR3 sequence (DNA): TGTGCCATCAGTGATAGGCAGGGCCGATACGAGCAGTACTTC. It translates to CAISDRQGRYEQYF.

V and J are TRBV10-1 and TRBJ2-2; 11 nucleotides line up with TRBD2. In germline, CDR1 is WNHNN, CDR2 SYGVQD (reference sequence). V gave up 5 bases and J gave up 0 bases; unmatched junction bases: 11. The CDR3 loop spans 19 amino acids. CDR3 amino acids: CASSPEVAGGHTNTGELFF. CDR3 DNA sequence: TGCGCCAGCAGTCCCGAAGTAGCGGGAGGGCATACGAACACCGGGGAGCTGTTTTTT.

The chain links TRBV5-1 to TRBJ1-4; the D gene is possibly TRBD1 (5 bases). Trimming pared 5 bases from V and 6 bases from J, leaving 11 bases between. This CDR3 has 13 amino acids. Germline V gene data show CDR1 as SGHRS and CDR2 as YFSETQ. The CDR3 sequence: CASRDIRDEKLFF. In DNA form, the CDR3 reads TGCGCCAGCAGGGATATCAGGGATGAAAAACTGTTTTTT.

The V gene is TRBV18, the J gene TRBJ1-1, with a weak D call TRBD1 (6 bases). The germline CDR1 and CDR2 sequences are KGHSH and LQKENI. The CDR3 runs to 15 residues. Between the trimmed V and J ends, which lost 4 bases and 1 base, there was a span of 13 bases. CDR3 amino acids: CASSLEQGRNTEAFF. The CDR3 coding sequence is TGTGCCAGCTCACTCGAACAGGGTCGGAACACTGAAGCTTTCTTT.

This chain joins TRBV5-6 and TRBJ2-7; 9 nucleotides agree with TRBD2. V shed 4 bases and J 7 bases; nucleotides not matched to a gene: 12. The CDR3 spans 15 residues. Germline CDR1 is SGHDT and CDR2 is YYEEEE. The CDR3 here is CASSPTSGLGSEQYF. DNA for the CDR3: TGTGCCAGCAGCCCGACTAGCGGACTTGGAAGTGAGCAGTACTTC.

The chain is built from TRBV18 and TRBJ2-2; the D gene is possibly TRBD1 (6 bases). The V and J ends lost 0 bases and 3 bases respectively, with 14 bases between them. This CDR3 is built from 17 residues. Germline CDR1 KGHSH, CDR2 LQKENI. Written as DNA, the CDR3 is TGTGCCAGCTCACCACCGCCCAGGGACAACCACACCGGGGAGCTGTTTTTT. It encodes CASSPPPRDNHTGELFF. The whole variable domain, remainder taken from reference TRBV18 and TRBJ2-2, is NAGVMQNPRHLVRRRGQEARLRCSPMKGHSHVYWYRQLPEEGLKFMVYLQKENIIDESGMPKERFSAEFPKEGPSILRIQQVVRGDSAAYFCASSPPPRDNHTGELFFGEGSRLTVL.

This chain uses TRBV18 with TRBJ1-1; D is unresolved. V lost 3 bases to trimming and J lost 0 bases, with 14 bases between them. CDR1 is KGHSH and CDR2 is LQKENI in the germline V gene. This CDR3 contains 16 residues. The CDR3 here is CASSPQRVSMNTEAFF. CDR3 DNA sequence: TGTGCCAGCTCACCTCAGAGGGTCTCAATGAACACTGAAGCTTTCTTT.

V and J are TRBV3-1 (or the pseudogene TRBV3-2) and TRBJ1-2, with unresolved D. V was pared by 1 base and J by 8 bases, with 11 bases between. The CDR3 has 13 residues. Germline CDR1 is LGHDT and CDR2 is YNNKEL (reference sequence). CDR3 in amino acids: CASSQGTSEGYTF. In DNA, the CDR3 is TGTGCCAGCAGCCAAGGAACGAGTGAAGGCTACACCTTC.

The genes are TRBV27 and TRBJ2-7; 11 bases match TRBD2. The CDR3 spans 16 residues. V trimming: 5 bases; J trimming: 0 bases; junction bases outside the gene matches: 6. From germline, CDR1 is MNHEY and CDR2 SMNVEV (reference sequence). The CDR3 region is CASSPLTSGSSYEQYF. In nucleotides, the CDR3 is TGTGCCAGCAGTCCCCTTACTAGCGGGAGCTCCTACGAGCAGTACTTC.

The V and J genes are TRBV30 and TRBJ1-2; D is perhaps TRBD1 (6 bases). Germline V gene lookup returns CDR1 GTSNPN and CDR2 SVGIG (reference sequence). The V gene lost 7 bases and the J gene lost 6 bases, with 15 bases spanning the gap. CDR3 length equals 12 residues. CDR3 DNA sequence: TGTGCCTACCGCAGGACAGTGCATGGCTACACCTTC. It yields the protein CAYRRTVHGYTF.

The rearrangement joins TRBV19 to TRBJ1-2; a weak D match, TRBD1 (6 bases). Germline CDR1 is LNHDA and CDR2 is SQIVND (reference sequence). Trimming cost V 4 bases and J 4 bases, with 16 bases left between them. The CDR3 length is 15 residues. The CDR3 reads CASSTSGGGGYGYTF. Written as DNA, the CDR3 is TGTGCCAGTAGTACATCGGGAGGGGGAGGCTATGGCTACACCTTC.

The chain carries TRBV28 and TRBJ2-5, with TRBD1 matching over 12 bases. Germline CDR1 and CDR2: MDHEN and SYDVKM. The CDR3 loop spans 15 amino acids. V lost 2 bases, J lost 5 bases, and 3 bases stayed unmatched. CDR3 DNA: TGTGCCAGCAGTTTAGGGACAGGGGGCAAGGAGACCCAGTACTTC. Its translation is CASSLGTGGKETQYF.

CDR3 nucleotides: TGTGCCAGCAGCTTATCAGGACTAACATACAATGAGCAGTTCTTC. Translated: CASSLSGLTYNEQFF. V usage is TRBV7-2 and J usage is TRBJ2-1, with D maybe TRBD2 (6 bases). Trimming removed 2 bases at V and 4 bases at J, with 12 bases between. The CDR3 runs 15 residues. From germline, CDR1 is SGHTA and CDR2 FQGNSA.

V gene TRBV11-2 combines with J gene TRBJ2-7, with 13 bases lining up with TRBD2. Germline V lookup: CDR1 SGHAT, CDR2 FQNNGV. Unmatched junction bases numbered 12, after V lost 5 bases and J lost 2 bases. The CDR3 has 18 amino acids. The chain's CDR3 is CASSQVRTSGSATYEQYF. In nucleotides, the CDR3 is TGTGCCAGCAGCCAAGTTAGGACTAGCGGGAGCGCCACCTACGAGCAGTACTTC.

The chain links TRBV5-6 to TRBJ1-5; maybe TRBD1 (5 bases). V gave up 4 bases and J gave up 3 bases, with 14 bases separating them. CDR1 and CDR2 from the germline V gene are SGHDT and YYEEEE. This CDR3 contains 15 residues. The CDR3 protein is CASSRAGPPNQPQHF. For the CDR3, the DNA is TGTGCCAGCAGCCGGGCGGGGCCACCCAATCAGCCCCAGCATTTT.

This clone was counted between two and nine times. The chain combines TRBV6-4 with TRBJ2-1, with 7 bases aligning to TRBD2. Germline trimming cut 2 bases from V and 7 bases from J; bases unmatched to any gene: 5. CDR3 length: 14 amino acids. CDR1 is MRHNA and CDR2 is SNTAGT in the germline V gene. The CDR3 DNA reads TGTGCCAGCAGTGACGGGCGGGAGAATAATGAGCAGTTCTTC. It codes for CASSDGRENNEQFF.

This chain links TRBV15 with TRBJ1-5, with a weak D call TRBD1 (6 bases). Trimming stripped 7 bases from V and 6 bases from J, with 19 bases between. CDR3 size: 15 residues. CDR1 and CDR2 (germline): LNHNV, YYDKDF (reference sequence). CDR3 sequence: CATTQDSLRAQPQHF. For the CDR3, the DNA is TGTGCCACCACCCAGGACAGCCTTCGAGCTCAGCCCCAGCATTTT.

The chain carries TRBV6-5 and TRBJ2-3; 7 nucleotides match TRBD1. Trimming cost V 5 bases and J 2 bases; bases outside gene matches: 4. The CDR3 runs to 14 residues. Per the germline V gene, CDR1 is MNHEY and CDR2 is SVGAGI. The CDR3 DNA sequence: TGTGCCAGCAGTAGTACAGGGGTCACAGATACGCAGTATTTT. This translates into CASSSTGVTDTQYF.

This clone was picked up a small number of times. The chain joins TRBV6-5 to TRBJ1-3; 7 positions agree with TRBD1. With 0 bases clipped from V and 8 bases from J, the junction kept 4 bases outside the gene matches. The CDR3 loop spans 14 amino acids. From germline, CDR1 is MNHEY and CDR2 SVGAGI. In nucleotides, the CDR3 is TGTGCCAGCAGTTACTCGCACAGGGGATACACCATATATTTT. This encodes CASSYSHRGYTIYF.

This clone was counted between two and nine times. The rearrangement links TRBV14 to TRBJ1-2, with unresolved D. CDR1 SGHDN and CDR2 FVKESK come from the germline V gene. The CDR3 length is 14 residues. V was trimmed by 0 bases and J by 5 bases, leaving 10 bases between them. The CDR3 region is CASSQDWAGYGYTF. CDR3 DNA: TGTGCCAGCAGCCAAGATTGGGCAGGATATGGCTACACCTTC.

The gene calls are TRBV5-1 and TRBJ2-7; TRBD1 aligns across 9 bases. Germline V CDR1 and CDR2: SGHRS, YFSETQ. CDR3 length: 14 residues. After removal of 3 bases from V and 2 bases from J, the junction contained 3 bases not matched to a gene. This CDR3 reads CASSSDRGTYEQYF. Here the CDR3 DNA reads TGCGCCAGCAGCTCGGACAGGGGCACCTACGAGCAGTACTTC.

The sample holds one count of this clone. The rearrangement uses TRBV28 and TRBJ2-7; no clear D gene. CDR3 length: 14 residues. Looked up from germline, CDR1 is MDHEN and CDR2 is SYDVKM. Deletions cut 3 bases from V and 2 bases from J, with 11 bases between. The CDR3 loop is CASSFTAGTYEQYF. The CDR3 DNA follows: TGTGCCAGCAGTTTCACGGCAGGCACCTACGAGCAGTACTTC.

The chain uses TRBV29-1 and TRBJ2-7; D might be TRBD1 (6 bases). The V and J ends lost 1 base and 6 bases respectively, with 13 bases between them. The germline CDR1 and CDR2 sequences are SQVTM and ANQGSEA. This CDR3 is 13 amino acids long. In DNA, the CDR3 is TGCAGCGTTGAAGTACAGGACAGCTGCGAGCAGTACTTC. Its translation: CSVEVQDSCEQYF.

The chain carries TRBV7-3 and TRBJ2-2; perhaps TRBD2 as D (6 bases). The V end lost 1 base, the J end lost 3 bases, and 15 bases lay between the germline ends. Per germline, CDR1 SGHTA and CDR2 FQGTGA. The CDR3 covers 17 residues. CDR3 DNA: TGTGCCAGCAGCTTAAAGGGAGGCACCTGGGACACCGGGGAGCTGTTTTTT. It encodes CASSLKGGTWDTGELFF.

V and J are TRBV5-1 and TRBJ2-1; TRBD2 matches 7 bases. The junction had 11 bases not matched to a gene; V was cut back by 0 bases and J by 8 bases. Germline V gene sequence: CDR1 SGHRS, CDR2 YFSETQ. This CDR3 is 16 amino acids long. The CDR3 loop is CASSLVRDGSGDEQFF. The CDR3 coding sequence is TGCGCCAGCAGCTTGGTGAGGGATGGGAGCGGGGATGAGCAGTTCTTC.